These T cell receptor beta chains were read from a single sample in a study of blood T cells in healthy people across ages. Using its own MiXCR run on the 5' RACE reads, TCRdb lists one record per CDR3 protein. The sample carries about 800,000 distinct CDR3 sequences, roughly 64% recorded once. Sequencing used blood. These receptors came from a man between 25 and 39 years old in good health. Each CDR3 is given with its conserved first and last residue.

j_call | v_call | cdr3_aa
TRBJ1-1 | TRBV6-2/TRBV6-3 | CASSPWTVTEAFF
TRBJ1-6 | TRBV9 | CASSAAPGNNSPLHF
TRBJ2-1 | TRBV29-1 | CSVEGGQGHNNEQFF
TRBJ1-4 | TRBV20-1 | CSATRQDLGWGKLFF
TRBJ1-2 | TRBV7-2 | CASGLVYNSLYGYTF
TRBJ2-3 | TRBV4-3 | CASSQGGLLSTDTQYF
TRBJ2-7 | TRBV4-3 | CASSQRDGPYEQYF
TRBJ2-3 | TRBV6-2/TRBV6-3 | CASRCSDRETSTDTQYF
TRBJ2-5 | TRBV3-1 | CASSLGWGEATQYF
TRBJ2-2 | TRBV12-3/TRBV12-4 | CASSFFSDTGELFF
TRBJ2-7 | TRBV7-2 | CASSDVAYEQYF
TRBJ2-2 | TRBV4-2 | CASSQGPIAGDTTGELFF
TRBJ2-5 | TRBV6-2/TRBV6-3 | CASSYGSSVTQYF
TRBJ2-1 | TRBV12-3/TRBV12-4 | CASSLTNSYNEQFF
TRBJ1-5 | TRBV29-1 | CSVVFEDQPQHF
TRBJ2-2 | TRBV7-2 | CVSSPFDGKTGELFF
TRBJ2-6 | TRBV25-1 | CASSETGANVLTF
TRBJ2-7 | TRBV7-6 | CASSLVGVARAPYEQYF
TRBJ2-1 | TRBV27 | CASSVDHSNEQFF
TRBJ1-2 | TRBV7-2 | CASTSLQGIYTF
TRBJ2-7 | TRBV7-2 | CASSVRERAHEQYF
- | TRBV15 | CATIIPQMRVETQYF
TRBJ1-2 | TRBV20-1 | CSASGTGGPKTKNGYTF
TRBJ2-1 | TRBV7-2 | CASSDQELVREQFF
TRBJ1-1 | TRBV12-3/TRBV12-4 | CASSFTRQGAEAFF
TRBJ2-7 | TRBV6-2/TRBV6-3 | CASSYETGTSPYEQYF
TRBJ2-7 | TRBV20-1 | CSATGTEDYEQYF
TRBJ2-6 | TRBV4-3 | CASSQDPGEGANVLTF
- | TRBV20-1 | CSARVGAAQETQYF
TRBJ2-3 | TRBV20-1 | CSASLMGAGGTTDTQYF
TRBJ1-4 | TRBV20-1 | CSARGQGGKLFF
TRBJ2-6 | TRBV7-8 | CASSFRGLLSSGANVLTF
TRBJ2-1 | TRBV7-2 | CASSLEVSAYNEQFF
TRBJ2-5 | TRBV5-5 | CASSLVGLAEEMYF
TRBJ2-3 | TRBV4-2 | CASSPGLADTDTQYF
TRBJ2-7 | TRBV10-3 | CAISEYDPSEQYF
TRBJ2-1 | TRBV6-2/TRBV6-3 | CASSDTFTSYEQFF
TRBJ2-2 | TRBV29-1 | CSVEGTGTPGELFF
TRBJ1-2 | TRBV18 | CASSPPLRGHYGYTF
- | TRBV29-1 | CSVGRDYSRGIQETQYF
TRBJ2-5 | TRBV20-1 | CSAYSGGDPNLQEAQYF
TRBJ2-7 | TRBV7-2 | CASSLAMIAGAQYF
TRBJ2-7 | TRBV28 | CASSPSFGDEQYF
TRBJ2-5 | TRBV10-3 | CAIRQGVQETQYF
- | TRBV4-2 | CASSQERRTSGKETQYF